The rows below give T cell receptor beta chains drawn from one sample of a study of shared clonotypes between healthy human individuals. The assay was immunoSEQ multiplex PCR, and TCRdb's table has in-frame clones only and misses some. Here the sample spans 600,000 to 750,000 clones, around 90% being singletons. Sequences were obtained from memory CD8+ T cells from PBMCs. The origin of the receptors is a man between 18 and 29 years old in good health. Some clones in this sample may be carry-over from other donors' samples. Both conserved end residues are part of each CDR3. The order of the fields is clone size, D gene, CDR3 length, J gene, V gene, CDR3 DNA, CDR3 protein. A D gene is named only where the DNA matches it firmly. Size tells how often a clone was seen (once, few, many) or the class of an expanded clone, and some rows leave it out.

- - 15 TRBJ2-7 TRBV10-2 TGCGCCAGCGGATTGCCTGGGACGGGAACCTACGAGCAGTACTTC CASGLPGTGTYEQYF
- - 13 TRBJ2-1 TRBV27 TGTGCCAGCAAAACTAGGGGAGACTTAGAGCAGTTCTTC CASKTRGDLEQFF
- - 15 TRBJ1-4 TRBV19 TGTGCCAGTAGTACCTCAGGGGTTCCTAATGAAAAACTGTTTTTT CASSTSGVPNEKLFF
- TRBD2 16 TRBJ2-7 TRBV5-8 TGTGCCAGCAGCTTGGTTAACGCGGGGGGCAACTACGAGCAGTACTTC CASSLVNAGGNYEQYF
- TRBD2 16 TRBJ2-1 TRBV10-3 TGTGCCATCAGTGAGTCGTCGCGGGAGGGATACAATGAGCAGTTCTTC CAISESSREGYNEQFF
- - 12 TRBJ2-1 TRBV6-5 TGTGCCAGCAGTTACGGTGGAGATGAGCAGTTCTTC CASSYGGDEQFF
- - 13 TRBJ2-1 TRBV9 TGTGCCAGCACCCTGGGCCCCTACAATGAGCAGTTCTTC CASTLGPYNEQFF
- - 13 TRBJ1-1 TRBV30 TGTGCCTGGACACACCAGCCCAACACTGAAGCTTTCTTT CAWTHQPNTEAFF
- TRBD2 16 TRBJ2-3 TRBV27 TGTGCCAGCAGTCCAAGACTAGCGGGAGTAGCAGATACGCAGTATTTT CASSPRLAGVADTQYF
- - 12 TRBJ1-1 TRBV5-1 TGCGCCAGCAGCTTAAGGGGGGTTGAGGCTTTCTTT CASSLRGVEAFF
- - 10 TRBJ2-3 TRBV29-1 TGCAGCGTTGTAGGCGGAGCGCAGTATTTT CSVVGGAQYF
- - 14 TRBJ2-5 TRBV29-1 TGCAGCGTATATCAGGGTTCCTACCAAGAGACCCAGTACTTC CSVYQGSYQETQYF
- - 13 TRBJ2-7 TRBV9 TGTGCCAGCAGCGTAGGGACCTCCCTCGAGCAGTACTTC CASSVGTSLEQYF
- - 15 TRBJ2-3 TRBV4-2 TGTGCCAGCAGCCAAGATCCCGAGGCCACAGATACGCAGTATTTT CASSQDPEATDTQYF
once - 17 TRBJ1-1 TRBV11-1 TGTGCCAGCAGCCCGGACTTTGGGTGGGAGAGTTCAACTGAAGCTTTCTTT CASSPDFGWESSTEAFF
- - 12 TRBJ1-1 TRBV19 TGTGCCAGTAAGAATGTGGGACTCGGAGCTTTCTTT CASKNVGLGAFF
- TRBD1 17 TRBJ1-6 TRBV7-6 TGTGCCAGCAGTAGCCTACGGCAGGGGGAAAGGAATTCACCCCTCCACTTT CASSSLRQGERNSPLHF
- - 12 TRBJ1-6 TRBV25-1 TGTGCCAGCAGCATATATAATTCACCCCTCCACTTT CASSIYNSPLHF
- TRBD2 15 TRBJ2-3 TRBV9 TGTGCCAGCTCGCGGGGACTAGCGGGATTGAATACGCAGTATTTT CASSRGLAGLNTQYF
- TRBD2 16 TRBJ2-4 TRBV11-2 TGTGCCAGCACTCCTCAAAGCGGGATTGGGGTAAACATTCAGTACTTC CASTPQSGIGVNIQYF
- - 16 TRBJ1-5 TRBV28 TGTGCCAGCAGTTCGCGCCGGGACTCGGGGATTCAGCCCCAGCATTTT CASSSRRDSGIQPQHF
- - 20 TRBJ2-6 TRBV30 TGTGCCTGGAGAGGTCCGGGGCGGCAAAAGTTTGGGACTGGGGCCAACGTCCTGACTTTC CAWRGPGRQKFGTGANVLTF
- - 15 TRBJ1-1 TRBV25-1 TGTGCCAGCAGTGAAATCGGCGACTCTGGGACTGAAGCTTTCTTT CASSEIGDSGTEAFF
- - 16 TRBJ2-1 TRBV11-2 TGTGCCAGCAGCTTAAAGCGGAAGAGCTCCTACAATGAGCAGTTCTTC CASSLKRKSSYNEQFF
once TRBD1 12 TRBJ2-1 TRBV19 TGTGCCAGTGGGCACAGGGGAAATGAGCAGTTCTTC CASGHRGNEQFF
- - 13 TRBJ1-1 TRBV5-6 TGTGCCAGCAGCTTGAGCCTGAACACTGAAGCTTTCTTT CASSLSLNTEAFF
- - 13 TRBJ2-7 TRBV28 TGTGCCAGCAGTTTTGGCAGGACCTACGAGCAGTACTTC CASSFGRTYEQYF
- - 12 TRBJ2-7 TRBV6-4 TGTGCCAGCAGTCCCGTCTACGGGAGTAGGGACTTC CASSPVYGSRDF
- - 15 TRBJ2-1 TRBV29-1 TGCAGCGTTGCTTTCCCACCTAGGTCCTACAATGAGCAGTTCTTC CSVAFPPRSYNEQFF